Only a few counts were recorded for the clone carrying this T cell receptor (beta chain). Its antigen remains unidentified. The sorting of naive CD8 T cells used the CD8+CD4-CCR7+CD45RA+ phenotype. The data were obtained in a study of molecular identifiers for immune sequencing clone quantification. With 3 bases clipped from V and 6 bases from J, the junction kept 4 bases outside the gene matches. Per germline, CDR1 MNHEY and CDR2 SMNVEV (reference sequence). CDR3 length: 14 amino acids. Study outcomes and limitations: Jurkat TCR RNA spiked in from one cell could reportedly be detected among 800,000 to 1,000,000 naive cells. Under 1% of molecules in naive cells, but over 98% of effector molecules, belonged to clones above 20 RNA copies.

MiXCR was run by TCRdb on the PCR reads, yielding one entry per CDR3 protein. Of about 640,000 distinct CDR3 sequences listed, just under 20% are singletons. The genes are TRBV27 and TRBJ1-2, with 10 positions matching TRBD1. The receptor comes from a human donor in good health. Some libraries in this study had Jurkat cell RNA spiked in. The source material was naive CD8+ T cells from blood, with Jurkat cell RNA spiked in. The subset was: FACS-sorted CD8+CD4-CCR7+CD45RA+ naive T cells. CDR3 nucleotides: TGTGCCAGCAGTTTCCTTGGACAGGGGGATGGCTACACCTTC. Protein product: CASSFLGQGDGYTF.